A single sample gave rise to the 24 T cell receptor beta chains below, sequenced in a study of cytomegalovirus exposure and HLA in healthy donors. The PCR employed 60 Vbeta primers together with 13 Jbeta primers. Sequencing was performed with immunoSEQ multiplex PCR; in TCRdb, only in-frame clones are kept and a portion is missing. The sample consists of some 76,000 clones, about 66% of them appearing once. What was sequenced was PBMCs. The source is a man in his 60s in good health and CMV-seropositive.

This clone was seen a handful of times. The rearrangement joins TRBV6-4 to TRBJ2-2; 7 nucleotides agree with TRBD1. CDR1 and CDR2 from the germline V gene are MRHNA and SNTAGT. This CDR3 contains 14 residues. V shed 9 bases and J 0 bases; nucleotides not matched to a gene: 4. CDR3 nucleotide sequence: TGTGCCAGTAGGGGGACAGCGAACACCGGGGAGCTGTTTTTT. Translated: CASRGTANTGELFF.

The chain combines TRBV6-5 with TRBJ1-1; 10 bases map to TRBD1. The germline gives CDR1 MNHEY, CDR2 SVGAGI. With 2 bases clipped from V and 4 bases from J, the junction kept 7 bases outside the gene matches. CDR3 length equals 16 residues. The CDR3 DNA is TGTGCCAGCAGTTACCCCCAGACAGGGGGCGGCACTGAAGCTTTCTTT. This sequence encodes CASSYPQTGGGTEAFF.

This chain links TRBV5-5 with TRBJ1-2; D is unresolved. The CDR3 loop spans 15 amino acids. Germline V gene lookup returns CDR1 SGHKS and CDR2 YYEKEE (reference sequence). Trimming stripped 4 bases from V and 0 bases from J, with 13 bases between. This chain's CDR3 is CASSLRSFANYGYTF. CDR3 nucleotide sequence: TGTGCCAGCAGCCTACGATCTTTCGCTAACTATGGCTACACCTTC.

This clone was observed a few times. The CDR3 loop is CASSYTPGQGQQHTYEQYF. The CDR3 DNA follows: TGCGCCAGCAGCTATACGCCGGGACAGGGACAACAACATACCTACGAGCAGTACTTC. The V gene is TRBV4-1, the J gene TRBJ2-5; 9 bases are a match to TRBD1. The tail of the sequence fits TRBJ2-7 better, so the J call may be wrong. This CDR3 comprises 19 residues. Germline CDR1 is MGHRA and CDR2 is YSYEKL.

The V gene is TRBV7-2, the J gene TRBJ1-1; TRBD1 matches 7 bases. Trimming cost V 1 base and J 2 bases; bases outside gene matches: 1. Looked up from germline, CDR1 is SGHTA and CDR2 is FQGNSA. The CDR3 covers 14 residues. The CDR3, as DNA: TGTGCCAGCAGCTTAGGACAGGGAAACACTGAAGCTTTCTTT. The encoded protein is CASSLGQGNTEAFF.

J is TRBJ1-2 and V is TRBV7-2; D may be TRBD1 (5 bases). The CDR3 consists of 17 residues. Looked up from germline, CDR1 is SGHTA and CDR2 is FQGNSA. Trimming pared 0 bases from V and 0 bases from J, leaving 14 bases between. The CDR3 here is CASSLAIIQGTNYGYTF. In nucleotides, the CDR3 is TGTGCCAGCAGCTTAGCGATAATCCAGGGCACTAACTATGGCTACACCTTC.

This rearrangement joins TRBV21-1 to TRBJ2-7; the D call in the table, TRBD1, was not verified against the DNA. TRBV21-1 constitutes a pseudogene. The CDR3 runs 16 residues. CDR3 DNA sequence: TGTGCCAGCATCTTGTCCCCGGGACAGGGGGACTACGAGCAGTACTTC. Protein sequence: CASILSPGQGDYEQYF.

The gene calls are TRBV10-3 and TRBJ2-5, with no clear D. The CDR3 has 14 amino acids. Deletions cut 7 bases from V and 0 bases from J, with 12 bases between. The germline V gene encodes CDR1 ENHRY and CDR2 SYGVKD. The CDR3: CAINDPPYQETQYF. CDR3 bases: TGTGCCATCAATGATCCCCCGTACCAAGAGACCCAGTACTTC.

The rearrangement links TRBV27 to TRBJ2-7; D is unclear. V lost 2 bases to trimming and J lost 2 bases, with 7 bases between them. Germline values: CDR1 MNHEY, CDR2 SMNVEV (reference sequence). CDR3 length: 13 amino acids. The chain's CDR3 is CASSLVAAYEQYF. The CDR3 DNA reads as TGTGCCAGCAGTTTAGTAGCAGCCTACGAGCAGTACTTC.

DNA of the CDR3: TGTGCCACCAGCAGGGGGACTAGCGGATTCACAGATACGCAGTATTTT. This codes for CATSRGTSGFTDTQYF. The chain joins TRBV15 to TRBJ2-3, with TRBD2 identical over 11 bases. The ends lost 3 bases at V and 2 bases at J; junction bases unmatched: 4. CDR1 is LNHNV and CDR2 is YYDKDF in the germline V gene (reference sequence). The CDR3 consists of 16 residues.

This clone appeared a single time. This chain links TRBV28 with TRBJ1-1; 7 nucleotides match TRBD1. V lost 5 bases, J lost 1 base, and 1 base stayed unmatched. This CDR3 is built from 13 residues. In germline, CDR1 is MDHEN, CDR2 SYDVKM. The chain's CDR3 is CASSAGGNTEAFF. The CDR3 DNA reads TGTGCCAGCAGTGCAGGGGGGAACACTGAAGCTTTCTTT. The whole variable domain, filled in from reference TRBV28 and TRBJ1-1, reads DVKVTQSSRYLVKRTGEKVFLECVQDMDHENMFWYRQDPGLGLRLIYFSYDVKMKEKGDIPEGYSVSREKKERFSLILESASTNQTSMYLCASSAGGNTEAFFGQGTRLTVV.

The chain carries TRBV5-1 and TRBJ1-2; 8 bases match TRBD1. Trimming removed 4 bases from V and 5 bases from J; junction bases left unmatched: 13. Per the germline V gene, CDR1 is SGHRS and CDR2 is YFSETQ. The CDR3 covers 16 residues. The CDR3 DNA sequence: TGCGCCAGCAGCCCCGGTGGGGCAGGGGGCACATATGGCTACACCTTC. Translated, it gives CASSPGGAGGTYGYTF.

The V call is TRBV4-3, the J call TRBJ1-1; the match to TRBD1 covers 10 bases. The CDR3 has 17 amino acids. The junction had 10 bases not matched to a gene; V was cut back by 0 bases and J by 6 bases. Per germline, CDR1 LGHNA and CDR2 YSLEER. Here the CDR3 reads CASSQDPDRGIGAEAFF. The CDR3 DNA follows: TGCGCCAGCAGCCAAGACCCGGACAGGGGGATAGGGGCTGAAGCTTTCTTT.

The rearrangement links TRBV28 to TRBJ2-3; possible D gene TRBD1, 6 bases. This CDR3 has 18 amino acids. Germline V lookup: CDR1 MDHEN, CDR2 SYDVKM. The V gene lost 5 bases and the J gene lost 0 bases, with 21 bases spanning the gap. For the CDR3, the DNA is TGTGCCAGCAGTCTCCTACAGGGAGACAGTTCTAGCACAGATACGCAGTATTTT. Protein: CASSLLQGDSSSTDTQYF.

The chain links TRBV9 to TRBJ1-1; D is unclear. CDR3 size: 14 residues. Germline-derived CDR1 and CDR2 are SGDLS and YYNGEE. V lost 0 bases, J lost 4 bases, and 10 bases lay in between. DNA of the CDR3: TGTGCCAGCAGCGTAGGAAGAAGCGGCACTGAAGCTTTCTTT. Translated, it gives CASSVGRSGTEAFF. Drawing the rest from reference TRBV9 and TRBJ1-1, the complete variable domain is DSGVTQTPKHLITATGQRVTLRCSPRSGDLSVYWYQQSLDQGLQFLIQYYNGEERAKGNILERFSAQQFPDLHSELNLSSLELGDSALYFCASSVGRSGTEAFFGQGTRLTVV.

This clone has more than one count but fewer than ten. The genes are TRBV2 and TRBJ2-7; 10 bases map to TRBD1. This CDR3 spans 14 amino acids. The germline gives CDR1 SNHLY, CDR2 FYNNEI. After removal of 6 bases from V and 3 bases from J, the junction contained 5 bases not matched to a gene. CDR3 loop: CASRGTGAFYEQYF. The CDR3 DNA sequence: TGTGCCAGCAGGGGGACAGGGGCCTTCTACGAGCAGTACTTC.

The chain combines TRBV4-2 with TRBJ2-1; TRBD1 matches 7 bases. The germline V gene has CDR1 LGHNA and CDR2 YNFKEQ. J was trimmed by 5 bases and V by 3 bases; bases with no gene match: 7. The CDR3 loop spans 15 amino acids. CDR3 nucleotides: TGTGCCAGCAGCCAGTTGACAGGGTACCACAATGAGCAGTTCTTC. This encodes CASSQLTGYHNEQFF.

This chain joins TRBV5-8 and TRBJ2-5; tentative D call: TRBD1 (5 bases). Germline V gene lookup returns CDR1 SGHTS and CDR2 YDEGEE. Trimming removed 3 bases at V and 7 bases at J, with 19 bases between. The CDR3 is made up of 15 amino acids. The DNA for the CDR3 is TGTGCCAGCAGCTCGGGTCTCGGAGATCAGGGGACCCAGTACTTC. Residues: CASSSGLGDQGTQYF.

V usage is TRBV13 and J usage is TRBJ1-1; possible D gene TRBD1, 5 bases. The CDR3 runs 15 residues. Trimming cost V 10 bases and J 0 bases, with 18 bases left between them. Germline V gene lookup returns CDR1 PRHDT and CDR2 FYEKMQ (reference sequence). CDR3 coding DNA: TGTGCCAACTCACGGAAGCCAGGGATGAACACTGAAGCTTTCTTT. It translates to CANSRKPGMNTEAFF.

This clone was seen a single time. The same CDR3 is also encoded by other DNA sequences in this sample. The chain uses TRBV5-1 and TRBJ1-3, with TRBD1 matching over 11 bases. Germline CDR1 SGHRS, CDR2 YFSETQ. Unmatched junction bases numbered 7, after V lost 2 bases and J lost 3 bases. The CDR3 contains 17 residues. The CDR3 reads CASSFPGQGDFGNTIYF. The CDR3 region has the DNA TGCGCCAGCAGCTTCCCGGGACAGGGGGATTTTGGAAACACCATATATTTT.

This clone was seen more than once but under ten times. The V call is TRBV6-5, the J call TRBJ1-2, with 9 bases fitting TRBD1. The CDR3 length is 13 residues. With V trimmed by 5 bases and J by 8 bases, 6 bases remained unmatched. Germline V gives CDR1 MNHEY, CDR2 SVGAGI. The CDR3 DNA is TGTGCCAGCAGTCCTCGGGACAGGGAAGGCTACACCTTC. This gives the protein CASSPRDREGYTF.

CDR3: CASRIRGFDQPQHF. CDR3 bases: TGTGCCAGCAGGATTCGGGGTTTCGATCAGCCCCAGCATTTT. The chain links TRBV9 to TRBJ1-5; D remains unclear. V shed 5 bases and J shed 5 bases, with 14 bases lying between them. Germline loops: CDR1 SGDLS, CDR2 YYNGEE. CDR3 length: 14 residues.

This chain links TRBV9 with TRBJ1-1; 7 bases are shared with TRBD1. The germline gives CDR1 SGDLS, CDR2 YYNGEE. V was clipped by 4 bases and J by 2 bases; unmatched bases: 2. The CDR3 contains 13 residues. The CDR3 sequence is CASSRTGNTEAFF. The CDR3 DNA is TGTGCCAGCAGCCGGACAGGAAACACTGAAGCTTTCTTT.

The rearrangement joins TRBV18 to TRBJ2-1, with 8 bases that match TRBD1. V shed 3 bases, J shed 0 bases, and the junction held 4 bases outside the gene matches. Germline V gene sequence: CDR1 KGHSH, CDR2 LQKENI. The CDR3 contains 16 residues. Here the CDR3 DNA reads TGTGCCAGCTCACCGTTCGGGACAGGCTCCTACAATGAGCAGTTCTTC. Protein sequence: CASSPFGTGSYNEQFF.